The 5 T cell receptor beta chains below were found in one sample sequenced in a study of cytomegalovirus exposure and HLA in healthy donors. Researchers ran the PCR with 60 Vbeta and 13 Jbeta primers. Clones were sequenced by immunoSEQ multiplex PCR, and TCRdb holds only the in-frame ones, with some missing. The sample shows approximately 220,000 clones, approximately 80% of them seen only once. The specimen sequenced was PBMCs. Receptors originate from a man aged 30-40 years in good health and CMV-seronegative.

This chain links TRBV6-1 with TRBJ1-4, with TRBD1 matching over 7 bases. Germline assignment: CDR1 MNHNS and CDR2 SASEGT. V was pared by 1 base and J by 7 bases, with 9 bases of the junction left unmatched. The CDR3 covers 16 residues. The CDR3 region has the DNA TGTGCCAGCAGTGAAGGTCATGGGACAGCTTCTGAAAAACTGTTTTTT. This codes for CASSEGHGTASEKLFF.

The chain combines TRBV7-3 with TRBJ2-5; D unclear. The CDR3 contains 13 residues. V dropped 0 bases and J dropped 5 bases, with 7 bases sitting between them. Germline V gene data show CDR1 as SGHTA and CDR2 as FQGTGA. This CDR3 reads CASSLTAFETQYF. CDR3 bases: TGTGCCAGCAGCTTAACTGCGTTTGAGACCCAGTACTTC.

The CDR3 spells CASSVGQVSYEQYF. The CDR3 DNA is TGTGCCAGCAGCGTCGGACAGGTCTCCTACGAGCAGTACTTC. The rearrangement uses TRBV6-1 and TRBJ2-5, with TRBD1 identical over 7 bases. The DNA matches TRBJ2-7 better at its end, which makes the J call doubtful. The germline CDR1 and CDR2 sequences are MNHNS and SASEGT. The CDR3 runs to 14 residues.

Points on this clone: An end of the junction does not agree with germline; a read error may underlie this. The CDR3 loop is CASSLPRTGTNTEAFF. The CDR3 DNA reads as TGTGCTAGCAGCTTACCTCGGACAGGGACGAACACTGAAGCTTTCTTT. The gene calls are TRBV7-7 and TRBJ1-1, with 8 bases lining up with TRBD1. Germline loops: CDR1 SSHAT, CDR2 FNYEAQ (reference sequence). CDR3 length: 16 residues.

The chain has TRBV4-1 and TRBJ2-3, with D possibly TRBD2 on 5 matching bases. The CDR3 length is 14 residues. V lost 0 bases and J lost 7, with 11 bases in between. The germline V gene encodes CDR1 MGHRA and CDR2 YSYEKL. The CDR3 DNA sequence: TGCGCCAGCAGCCAAGATCCCGGGGTATATACGCAGTATTTT. Its translation is CASSQDPGVYTQYF.